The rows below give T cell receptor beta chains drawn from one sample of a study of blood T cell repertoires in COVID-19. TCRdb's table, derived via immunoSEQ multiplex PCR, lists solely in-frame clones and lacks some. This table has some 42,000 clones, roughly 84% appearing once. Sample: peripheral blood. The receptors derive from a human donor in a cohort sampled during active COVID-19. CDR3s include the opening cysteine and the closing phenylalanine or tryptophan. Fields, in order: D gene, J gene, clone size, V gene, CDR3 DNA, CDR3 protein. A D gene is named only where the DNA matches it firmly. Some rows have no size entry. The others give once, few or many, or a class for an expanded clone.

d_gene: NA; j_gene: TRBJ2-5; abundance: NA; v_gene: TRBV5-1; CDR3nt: TGCGCCAGCACGACTTTAGGGACCCAGTACTTC; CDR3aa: CASTTLGTQYF
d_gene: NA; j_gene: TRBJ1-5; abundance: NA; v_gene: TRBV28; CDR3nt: TGTGCCCTAGGTGACAGCAGACATCAGCCCCAGCATTTT; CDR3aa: CALGDSRHQPQHF
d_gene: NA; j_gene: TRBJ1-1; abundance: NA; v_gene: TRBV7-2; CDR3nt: TGTGCCAGCAGCTTAGTGGCAGGGTTTGAAGCTTTCTTT; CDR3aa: CASSLVAGFEAFF
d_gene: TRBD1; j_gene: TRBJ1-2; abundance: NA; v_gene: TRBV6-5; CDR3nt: TGTGCCAGCACCCCATTCAGGGGGACTAACTATGGCTACACCTTC; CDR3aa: CASTPFRGTNYGYTF
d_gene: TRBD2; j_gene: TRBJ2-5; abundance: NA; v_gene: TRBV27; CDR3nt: TGTGCCAGCAGTCCCGGACTAGGGAAGACCCAGTACTTC; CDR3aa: CASSPGLGKTQYF
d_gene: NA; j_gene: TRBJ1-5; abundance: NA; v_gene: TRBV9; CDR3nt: TGTGCCAGCGGTGCGTCGGGGGGTACCAATCAGCCCCAGCATTTT; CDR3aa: CASGASGGTNQPQHF
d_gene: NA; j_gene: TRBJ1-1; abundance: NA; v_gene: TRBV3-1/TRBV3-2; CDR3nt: TGTGCCAGCGGGCCCCAGGGTGGGGCCCGGAGCGCTGAAGCTTTCTTT; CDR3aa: CASGPQGGARSAEAFF
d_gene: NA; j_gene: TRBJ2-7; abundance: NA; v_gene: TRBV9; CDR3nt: TGTGCCAGCAGCGTATTGGGGCAGGGGTACGACGAGCAGTACTTC; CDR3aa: CASSVLGQGYDEQYF
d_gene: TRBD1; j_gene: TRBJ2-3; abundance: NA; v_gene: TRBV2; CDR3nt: TGTGCCAGCAGTGGCGGGACAGGGCGCGATACGCAGTATTTT; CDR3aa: CASSGGTGRDTQYF
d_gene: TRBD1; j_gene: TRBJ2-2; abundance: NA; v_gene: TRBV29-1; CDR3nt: TGCAGCGTTCGGACAGGGGTTAACACCGGGGAGCTGTTTTTT; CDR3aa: CSVRTGVNTGELFF
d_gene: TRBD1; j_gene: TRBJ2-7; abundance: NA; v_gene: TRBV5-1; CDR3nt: TGCGCCAGCAGCAGGGGGACAGACTCCTACGAGCAGTACTTC; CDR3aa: CASSRGTDSYEQYF
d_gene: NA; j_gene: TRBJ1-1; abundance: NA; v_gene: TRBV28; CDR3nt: TGTGCCAGCAGTTTAGAAGCGGCTGAAGCTTTCTTT; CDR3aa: CASSLEAAEAFF
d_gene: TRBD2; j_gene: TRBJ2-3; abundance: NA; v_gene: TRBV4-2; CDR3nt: TGTGCCAGCAGCCCACGTAGCGGGGGGTCCACCAGCACAGATACGCAGTATTTT; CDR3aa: CASSPRSGGSTSTDTQYF
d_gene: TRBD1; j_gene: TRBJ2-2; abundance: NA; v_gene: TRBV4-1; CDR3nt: TGCGCCAGCAGCCTGGGACAGGGGGCGTTCACCGGGGAGCTGTTTTTT; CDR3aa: CASSLGQGAFTGELFF
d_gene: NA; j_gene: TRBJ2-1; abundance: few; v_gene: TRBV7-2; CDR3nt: TGTGCCAGCAGCCTGGACAGCCACCGTCAGTTCTTC; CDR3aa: CASSLDSHRQFF
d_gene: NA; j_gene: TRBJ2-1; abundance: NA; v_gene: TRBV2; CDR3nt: TGTGCCAGCAGCGCCTCTAGCGCGGGTTCATACAATGAGCAGTTCTTC; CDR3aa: CASSASSAGSYNEQFF
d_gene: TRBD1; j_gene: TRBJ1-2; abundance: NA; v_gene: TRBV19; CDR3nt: TGTGCCAGTAGTATAAGGGGGCAAGGCTATGGCTACACCTTC; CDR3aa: CASSIRGQGYGYTF
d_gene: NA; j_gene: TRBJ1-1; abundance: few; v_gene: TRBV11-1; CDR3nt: TGTGCCAGCAGCTTATTCTGGGGCCCGAACACTGAAGCTTTCTTT; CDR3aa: CASSLFWGPNTEAFF
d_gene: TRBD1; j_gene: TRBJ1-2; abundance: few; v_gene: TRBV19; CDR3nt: TGTGCCAGTAGTCGACAGGGAGTCGACTATGGCTACACCTTC; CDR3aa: CASSRQGVDYGYTF
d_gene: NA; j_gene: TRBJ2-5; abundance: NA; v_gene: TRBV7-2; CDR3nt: TGTGCCAGCAGCTTAAGGCGGGTACAACAAGAGACCCAGTACTTC; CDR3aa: CASSLRRVQQETQYF
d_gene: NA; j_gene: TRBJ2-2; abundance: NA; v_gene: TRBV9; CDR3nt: TGTGCCAGCAGCGTAGAACCGGGGACGAACACCGGGGAGCTGTTTTTT; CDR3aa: CASSVEPGTNTGELFF
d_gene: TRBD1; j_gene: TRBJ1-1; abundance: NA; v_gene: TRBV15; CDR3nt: TGTGCCACCAGCAGACCGGGACAGGGCGCCACTGAAGCTTTCTTT; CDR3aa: CATSRPGQGATEAFF
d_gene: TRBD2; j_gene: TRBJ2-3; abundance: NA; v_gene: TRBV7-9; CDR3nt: TGTGCCAGCAGCTTAGAGGCGGGGGGCCACACAGATACGCAGTATTTT; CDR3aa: CASSLEAGGHTDTQYF